The sequence of this T cell receptor beta chain was determined in a study of cytomegalovirus exposure and HLA in healthy donors. To note about this clone: Its antigen is not known.

The PCR was carried out with 60 Vbeta primers and 13 Jbeta primers. Assay used: immunoSEQ multiplex PCR; TCRdb lists only in-frame clones, some missing. The sample has approximately 160,000 clones, 65% to 80% seen once. Findings and limits, study-wide: Fewer N-insertions (relative to the approximately 700-donor mean) were reportedly seen in an Asian-associated ancestry cluster in a later analysis.

Germline V gene lookup returns CDR1 SQVTM and CDR2 ANQGSEA. The CDR3 is 15 residues long. J was trimmed by 0 bases and V by 1 base; bases with no gene match: 6. This receptor was obtained from a woman in her twenties or thirties in good health and CMV-seronegative. The sequencing input was PBMCs. The gene calls are TRBV29-1 and TRBJ2-7; 7 bases line up with TRBD2. The CDR3 is CSVEGGGTDSYEQYF. The CDR3, as DNA: TGCAGCGTTGAAGGGGGGGGAACCGACTCCTACGAGCAGTACTTC.